The present entry profiles one T cell receptor beta chain with its context. The CDR3 extends over 17 amino acids. Trimming at V came to 4 bases and at J to 3 bases, leaving 14 bases not matched to a gene. The germline CDR1 and CDR2 sequences are SGHRS and YFSETQ. This sample is part of a study of T-cell memory formation after mild COVID-19. The wider study: TCR clustering was largely donor specific.

One entry per CDR3 protein, called by TCRdb with MiXCR from the 5' RACE reads. The table lists 280,000 or so distinct CDR3 sequences, 7.5% to 9.5% of them singletons. This receptor was taken from a man aged 18 to 30 who had mild COVID-19 (a few samples of this study predate the infection). Cell type and time point are not known. Sequenced material: PBMCs or a T cell subset sorted from them (not recorded which). The chain is built from TRBV5-1 and TRBJ2-5; 8 bases match TRBD1. The CDR3 is CASSIKGLGQGKETQYF. CDR3 DNA: TGCGCCAGCAGCATAAAAGGACTCGGACAGGGAAAAGAGACCCAGTACTTC.